The 22 T cell receptor beta chains below all came from one sample that was sequenced in a study of regulatory dendritic cells for organ transplantation. Data came from immunoSEQ multiplex PCR; TCRdb stores just in-frame clones and leaves some out. The sample includes 35,000 to 40,000 clones, under 95% of them seen just once. Input material: naive CD8+ T cells from blood. Subset here: CD45RA+ naive T cells. Every receptor here comes from a human donor in good health.

The sample holds a few counts of this clone. V is TRBV4-3 and J is TRBJ1-5; no firm D call. CDR1 is LGHNA, CDR2 YSLEER, per germline. The CDR3 covers 14 residues. The ends were cut back, 0 bases at V and 4 bases at J, with 7 bases in the middle. CDR3 DNA sequence: TGCGCCAGCAGCCAAGATCGTGGAAATCAGCCCCAGCATTTT. Amino acid sequence: CASSQDRGNQPQHF.

CDR3 protein: CASSSKYRPETQYF. The DNA of the CDR3 is TGTGCCAGCAGCTCGAAATACAGGCCAGAGACCCAGTACTTC. The chain recombines TRBV7-9 with TRBJ2-5; the D gene is possibly TRBD1 (5 bases). CDR1 is SEHNR, CDR2 FQNEAQ, per germline (reference sequence). Trimming left V 4 bases short and J 4 bases short, with 13 bases between. The CDR3 has 14 amino acids.

The chain has TRBV27 and TRBJ1-4, with 7 bases matching TRBD1. J gave up 7 bases and V 4 bases, and 12 bases lay outside the gene matches. The germline gives CDR1 MNHEY, CDR2 SMNVEV (reference sequence). The CDR3 extends over 16 amino acids. The CDR3 DNA reads TGTGCCAGCAGTTCAGGGAGGGGGCCCATATCTGAAAAACTGTTTTTT. It encodes CASSSGRGPISEKLFF.

The V call is TRBV28, the J call TRBJ2-5; D gene uncertain. The V and J ends lost 7 bases and 2 bases respectively, with 17 bases between them. The CDR3 runs to 15 residues. Germline assignment: CDR1 MDHEN and CDR2 SYDVKM. The chain's CDR3 is CASTFGGVGQETQYF. The CDR3 nucleotides read TGTGCCAGCACCTTTGGCGGAGTGGGACAAGAGACCCAGTACTTC. The variable domain in full, with the rest retrieved from reference TRBV28 and TRBJ2-5, is DVKVTQSSRYLVKRTGEKVFLECVQDMDHENMFWYRQDPGLGLRLIYFSYDVKMKEKGDIPEGYSVSREKKERFSLILESASTNQTSMYLCASTFGGVGQETQYFGPGTRLLVL.

This chain links TRBV7-6 with TRBJ2-7, with D perhaps matching TRBD2 (5 bases). Trimming left V 2 bases short and J 6 bases short, with 14 bases between. The CDR3 runs to 14 residues. Looked up from germline, CDR1 is SGHVS and CDR2 is FNYEAQ. The CDR3 loop reads CASSLRARRTEQYF. The DNA of the CDR3 is TGTGCCAGCAGCTTACGGGCTCGGAGGACCGAGCAGTACTTC.

The genes are TRBV2 and TRBJ1-2; 7 bases fit TRBD1. V dropped 4 bases and J dropped 6; count of bases not matched to a gene: 5. This CDR3 has 13 amino acids. Germline CDR1 SNHLY, CDR2 FYNNEI. For the CDR3, the DNA is TGTGCCAGCAGTGGGAGACAGGGTGATGGCTACACCTTC. Translating it yields CASSGRQGDGYTF.

This chain joins TRBV9 and TRBJ2-7, with D unclear. CDR3 length equals 14 residues. V lost 4 bases, J lost 2 bases, and 13 bases lay in between. Germline assignment: CDR1 SGDLS and CDR2 YYNGEE. CDR3 sequence (DNA): TGTGCCAGCAGCCCGTTGGAAGCGCCCTACGAGCAGTACTTC. Translated, it gives CASSPLEAPYEQYF.

The V call is TRBV19, the J call TRBJ1-1; 7 bases match TRBD1. The CDR3 totals 14 residues. CDR1 LNHDA and CDR2 SQIVND come from the germline V gene (reference sequence). The trim removed 1 base at V and 4 bases at J, leaving 3 bases unmatched. As DNA, the CDR3 is TGTGCCAGTAGTATAGTTCCAGGGGGCACTGAAGCTTTCTTT. Its protein product is CASSIVPGGTEAFF.

V and J are TRBV7-9 and TRBJ2-5; TRBD1 agrees at 9 bases. This CDR3 has 18 residues. Germline CDR1 SEHNR, CDR2 FQNEAQ (reference sequence). Trimming at V came to 5 bases and at J to 2 bases, leaving 15 bases not matched to a gene. The DNA for the CDR3 is TGTGCCAGCAGCGGGTTGGCCGGGACAGGGTTGAGGCAAGAGACCCAGTACTTC. This encodes CASSGLAGTGLRQETQYF. The whole variable domain, filled in from reference TRBV7-9 and TRBJ2-5, reads DTGVSQNPRHKITKRGQNVTFRCDPISEHNRLYWYRQTLGQGPEFLTYFQNEAQLEKSRLLSDRFSAERPKGSFSTLEIQRTEQGDSAMYLCASSGLAGTGLRQETQYFGPGTRLLVL.

This chain joins TRBV29-1 and TRBJ2-7, with D maybe TRBD1 (6 bases). Germline V gene sequence: CDR1 SQVTM, CDR2 ANQGSEA. Trimming took 4 bases from V and 1 from J, leaving 14 bases between them. CDR3 length equals 14 residues. CDR3 sequence: CSVGIQGRSYEQYF. In nucleotides, the CDR3 is TGCAGCGTTGGAATCCAGGGGAGATCCTACGAGCAGTACTTC.

This chain connects TRBV7-9 to TRBJ1-1, with D maybe TRBD1 (5 bases). V was pared by 1 base and J by 3 bases, with 12 bases between. Germline V gene sequence: CDR1 SEHNR, CDR2 FQNEAQ (reference sequence). The CDR3 spans 15 residues. The CDR3, as DNA: TGTGCCAGCAGCTTAGGATTCGGGGGTCACACTGAAGCTTTCTTT. This encodes CASSLGFGGHTEAFF.

J is TRBJ2-7 and V is TRBV5-6; D gene ambiguous. In germline, CDR1 is SGHDT, CDR2 YYEEEE. CDR3 length: 13 residues. Trimming removed 2 bases from V and 0 bases from J, with 6 bases in between. Written as DNA, the CDR3 is TGTGCCAGCAGCTTTTGGGGCTCCTACGAGCAGTACTTC. It encodes CASSFWGSYEQYF.

The gene calls are TRBV6-1 and TRBJ1-6; D is uncertain. The V end lost 7 bases, the J end lost 0 bases, and 10 bases lay between the germline ends. The CDR3 runs 15 residues. Germline V CDR1 and CDR2: MNHNS, SASEGT. The CDR3 coding sequence is TGTGCCAGCACCTCAATATACTCCTATAATTCACCCCTCCACTTT. Translation gives CASTSIYSYNSPLHF.

A single count supports this clone. The rearrangement uses TRBV6-5 and TRBJ2-1; no clear D gene. Germline V gene data show CDR1 as MNHEY and CDR2 as SVGAGI. The CDR3 has 15 amino acids. V lost 0 bases to trimming and J lost 6 bases, with 12 bases between them. CDR3 DNA: TGTGCCAGCAGTTACTCGGCAGGTCGCAGCAATGAGCAGTTCTTC. It translates to CASSYSAGRSNEQFF.

The J gene is TRBJ2-2, the V gene TRBV4-1; 8 nucleotides line up with TRBD2. Losses at the gene ends were 4 bases for V and 2 bases for J; bases not matched to a gene: 6. The CDR3 loop spans 16 amino acids. Per the germline V gene, CDR1 is MGHRA and CDR2 is YSYEKL. The CDR3 DNA reads TGCGCCAGCAGCCGGGTAGCGGGACCCAACACCGGGGAGCTGTTTTTT. The encoded protein is CASSRVAGPNTGELFF.

The V gene is TRBV11-2, the J gene TRBJ2-5; D may correspond to TRBD1 or TRBD2 (6 bases each). V was clipped by 2 bases and J by 4 bases, with 11 bases between them. Germline-derived CDR1 and CDR2 are SGHAT and FQNNGV. The CDR3 contains 14 residues. CDR3 sequence: CASSLSSGAETQYF. DNA of the CDR3: TGTGCCAGCAGCTTATCGTCGGGGGCAGAGACCCAGTACTTC.

This clone was counted between two and nine times. This chain connects TRBV9 to TRBJ1-2; D is ambiguous. Trimming pared 0 bases from V and 3 bases from J, leaving 9 bases between. The length of the CDR3 is 14 residues. Germline V gene sequence: CDR1 SGDLS, CDR2 YYNGEE. The CDR3 protein is CASSVGVGDYGYTF. The CDR3 DNA sequence: TGTGCCAGCAGCGTAGGTGTTGGGGACTATGGCTACACCTTC.

J is TRBJ1-1 and V is TRBV9; D remains unclear. Trimming left V 6 bases short and J 4 bases short, with 16 bases between. This CDR3 has 14 residues. The germline CDR1 and CDR2 sequences are SGDLS and YYNGEE. CDR3 nucleotides: TGTGCCAGCACCGGTCGTTCAGGAAGCACTGAAGCTTTCTTT. Its protein is CASTGRSGSTEAFF.

The chain uses TRBV11-2 and TRBJ1-3; weak D call: TRBD1 (5 bases). V lost 0 bases and J 0 bases, leaving 12 bases between the germline ends. The CDR3 has 17 residues. In germline, CDR1 is SGHAT, CDR2 FQNNGV. The CDR3 loop is CASSLESGLLSGNTIYF. DNA for the CDR3: TGTGCCAGCAGCTTAGAGTCAGGGCTTCTCTCTGGAAACACCATATATTTT.

The chain carries TRBV7-9 and TRBJ2-2; possibly TRBD2 for D (6 bases). CDR1 SEHNR and CDR2 FQNEAQ come from the germline V gene (reference sequence). Trimming pared 5 bases from V and 3 bases from J, leaving 10 bases between. CDR3 length: 14 amino acids. The CDR3 reads CASSLGLYTGELFF. CDR3 DNA sequence: TGTGCCAGCAGCCTCGGACTATACACCGGGGAGCTGTTTTTT. Full variable domain (remainder filled in from reference TRBV7-9 and TRBJ2-2): DTGVSQNPRHKITKRGQNVTFRCDPISEHNRLYWYRQTLGQGPEFLTYFQNEAQLEKSRLLSDRFSAERPKGSFSTLEIQRTEQGDSAMYLCASSLGLYTGELFFGEGSRLTVL.

The chain couples TRBV5-6 to TRBJ1-4; D remains ambiguous. CDR3 length: 15 residues. Germline V gene sequence: CDR1 SGHDT, CDR2 YYEEEE. The V end lost 1 base, the J end lost 4 bases, and 11 bases lay between the germline ends. The CDR3 coding sequence is TGTGCCAGCAGCTTGTCTCACAGACTTAATGAAAAACTGTTTTTT. As protein: CASSLSHRLNEKLFF.

This chain links TRBV7-2 with TRBJ1-1; D ambiguous. With 3 bases removed from V and 1 base from J, the gap between germline ends came to 9 bases. Germline V gene sequence: CDR1 SGHTA, CDR2 FQGNSA. The CDR3 consists of 14 residues. The CDR3 loop reads CASSLDPGNTEAFF. CDR3 nucleotide sequence: TGTGCCAGCAGCTTGGACCCTGGGAACACTGAAGCTTTCTTT.